Below, 27 T cell receptor beta chains from the same sample are listed, as sequenced in a study of blood T cell repertoires in COVID-19 (dated by TCRdb to the early 2020s). The library was produced with the immunoSEQ multiplex PCR assay. The table comes from immuneACCESS by way of TCRdb, which keeps in-frame sequences with V and J called. Part of the clones is missing from these tables; in studies checked, under half for an unresolved V gene and the rest for unknown reasons. The sample table shows 200,000 to 250,000 clones, and 86% are seen once. Together, the top ten hold over 3% of the sample. Sequenced material: PBMCs or T cells enriched from blood (not recorded which). The receptors come from a middle-aged woman with acute COVID-19.

This chain's CDR3 is CATSREGEANEKLFF. Here the CDR3 DNA reads TGTGCCACCAGCAGAGAGGGGGAGGCTAATGAAAAACTGTTTTTT. The chain joins TRBV15 to TRBJ1-4; possible D gene TRBD1, 5 bases. There are 15 residues in the CDR3. Looked up from germline, CDR1 is LNHNV and CDR2 is YYDKDF (reference sequence). Trimming cost V 0 bases and J 3 bases, with 8 bases left between them.

V gene TRBV30 combines with J gene TRBJ2-1, with TRBD1 identical over 7 bases. The J segment lost 6 bases and the V segment lost 0 bases, leaving 8 bases of the junction unmatched. This CDR3 has 15 amino acids. Germline V gene lookup returns CDR1 GTSNPN and CDR2 SVGIG (reference sequence). The CDR3 here is CAWSVVSGGFNEQFF. The DNA of the CDR3 is TGTGCCTGGAGTGTAGTGTCAGGGGGATTCAATGAGCAGTTCTTC.

The chain employs TRBV30 and TRBJ1-5; TRBD1 agrees at 8 bases. Germline lookup yields CDR1 GTSNPN and CDR2 SVGIG (reference sequence). V shed 0 bases and J 0 bases; nucleotides not matched to a gene: 10. The CDR3 totals 18 residues. The CDR3 DNA reads as TGTGCCTGGAGTGTTCGGACAGGGAGTAGTAATAGCAATCAGCCCCAGCATTTT. Encoded protein: CAWSVRTGSSNSNQPQHF.

The genes are TRBV29-1 and TRBJ1-1; no reliable D call. This CDR3 has 10 amino acids. The germline V gene encodes CDR1 SQVTM and CDR2 ANQGSEA. Deletions cut 5 bases from V and 7 bases from J, with 8 bases between. The CDR3 spells CSVNQIEAFF. CDR3 nucleotides: TGCAGCGTTAACCAGATTGAAGCTTTCTTT.

The CDR3 bases are TGTGCCAGCAGCTTAGTTACAGGGCGGACTGAAGCTTTCTTT. Translated, it gives CASSLVTGRTEAFF. The chain has TRBV7-2 and TRBJ1-1; possibly TRBD1 for D (6 bases). The CDR3 is 14 residues long. Germline lookup yields CDR1 SGHTA and CDR2 FQGNSA. V shed 1 base and J shed 5 bases, with 11 bases lying between them.

A few counts support this clone. V is TRBV9 and J is TRBJ1-2; tentative D call: TRBD1 (5 bases). Germline V gene data show CDR1 as SGDLS and CDR2 as YYNGEE. The CDR3 sequence is 15 residues long. Trimming removed 2 bases at V and 2 bases at J, with 13 bases between. The CDR3 DNA follows: TGTGCCAGCAGCGTTCGCAGGGTCGAAAACTATGGCTACACCTTC. It codes for CASSVRRVENYGYTF.

For the CDR3, the DNA is TGTGCCAGCAGTTGGGGCGCCGAGCAGTACTTC. As protein: CASSWGAEQYF. V is TRBV12-3 or TRBV12-4 and J is TRBJ2-7, with D possibly TRBD1 on 5 matching bases. Trimming removed 4 bases at V and 6 bases at J, with 7 bases between. There are 11 residues in the CDR3.

V and J are TRBV6-1 and TRBJ2-3, with D hard to call. From germline, CDR1 is MNHNS and CDR2 SASEGT. With 1 base removed from V and 4 bases from J, the gap between germline ends came to 3 bases. The CDR3 is made up of 12 amino acids. DNA of the CDR3: TGTGCCAGCAGTGAAGGGCCAGATACGCAGTATTTT. It translates to CASSEGPDTQYF.

This clone came up a few times. The chain uses TRBV30 and TRBJ1-1; D might be TRBD1 (5 bases). CDR1 is GTSNPN and CDR2 is SVGIG in the germline V gene (reference sequence). The CDR3 runs 12 residues. Trimming shortened V by 5 bases and J by 2 bases, and 9 bases separated the two germline ends. The CDR3 DNA reads TGTGCCTGGGCGACAGACAACACTGAAGCTTTCTTT. This gives the protein CAWATDNTEAFF.

This chain connects TRBV7-9 to TRBJ2-2, with a tentative D call TRBD2 (6 bases). V was trimmed by 1 base and J by 6 bases, leaving 9 bases between them. The CDR3 is made up of 14 amino acids. The germline V gene encodes CDR1 SEHNR and CDR2 FQNEAQ (reference sequence). CDR3 in amino acids: CASSLVGGPGELFF. DNA for the CDR3: TGTGCCAGCAGCTTAGTGGGGGGACCCGGGGAGCTGTTTTTT.

This chain's CDR3 is CASSPGVRGDTGELFF. For the CDR3, the DNA is TGTGCCAGCAGCCCGGGAGTGAGAGGAGACACCGGGGAGCTGTTTTTT. The rearrangement links TRBV5-4 to TRBJ2-2; TRBD2 might be the D (6 bases). The CDR3 runs 16 residues. Germline loops: CDR1 SGHNT, CDR2 YYREEE (reference sequence). The ends were cut back, 4 bases at V and 3 bases at J, with 16 bases in the middle.

V gene TRBV6-2 or TRBV6-3 combines with J gene TRBJ2-7, with D tentatively TRBD1 (6 bases). The CDR3 consists of 13 residues. Trimming took 5 bases from V and 3 from J, leaving 11 bases between them. Germline V lookup: CDR1 MNHEY, CDR2 SVGEGT. Here the CDR3 DNA reads TGTGCCAGCAGTCCGGACAGTCTCTACGAGCAGTACTTC. This sequence encodes CASSPDSLYEQYF.

This clone has a single count. This chain links TRBV19 with TRBJ2-1; 11 bases are shared with TRBD1. V shed 4 bases and J 4 bases; nucleotides not matched to a gene: 18. The germline gives CDR1 LNHDA, CDR2 SQIVND (reference sequence). The CDR3 has 20 residues. CDR3 protein: CASSRDSGTGGLAVYNEQFF. Here the CDR3 DNA reads TGTGCCAGTAGTAGAGACTCCGGGACAGGGGGACTGGCCGTATACAATGAGCAGTTCTTC.

The chain carries TRBV2 and TRBJ1-1, with 7 bases aligning to TRBD1. V lost 1 base to trimming and J lost 1 base; unmatched junction nucleotides: 6. The CDR3 runs to 16 residues. Germline assignment: CDR1 SNHLY and CDR2 FYNNEI. The CDR3 protein is CASSEGRQGGNTEAFF. CDR3 coding DNA: TGTGCCAGCAGTGAAGGTCGGCAGGGGGGGAACACTGAAGCTTTCTTT.

The rearrangement uses TRBV5-1 and TRBJ1-2, with 8 bases identical to TRBD1. The CDR3 has 13 amino acids. Germline V gives CDR1 SGHRS, CDR2 YFSETQ. Losses at the gene ends were 4 bases for V and 8 bases for J; bases not matched to a gene: 7. This CDR3 reads CASSPDRGGGYTF. DNA for the CDR3: TGCGCCAGCAGCCCCGACAGGGGAGGCGGCTACACCTTC.

The chain combines TRBV6-2 or TRBV6-3 with TRBJ2-3; possibly TRBD2 for D (5 bases). The CDR3 runs 16 residues. V lost 2 bases and J lost 2, with 14 bases in between. Germline V gene sequence: CDR1 MNHEY, CDR2 SVGEGT. The CDR3 DNA follows: TGTGCCAGCAGTTACCCCCCAGCGGTCCTCACAGATACGCAGTATTTT. Its protein product is CASSYPPAVLTDTQYF.

The chain has TRBV6-2 or TRBV6-3 and TRBJ2-3, with 7 positions matching TRBD1. Germline V gene data show CDR1 as MNHEY and CDR2 as SVGEGT. The CDR3 has 17 amino acids. V shed 0 bases, J shed 0 bases, and the junction held 6 bases outside the gene matches. Written as DNA, the CDR3 is TGTGCCAGCAGTTACTCAAACAGGGACAGTAGCACAGATACGCAGTATTTT. It is translated as CASSYSNRDSSTDTQYF.

The chain uses TRBV6-5 and TRBJ1-1; maybe TRBD1 (6 bases). Germline CDR1 is MNHEY and CDR2 is SVGAGI. Deletions cut 4 bases from V and 0 bases from J, with 15 bases between. The length of the CDR3 is 16 residues. CDR3 sequence reads: CASSSPGTSMNTEAFF. CDR3 in DNA: TGTGCCAGCAGTTCACCCGGGACATCCATGAACACTGAAGCTTTCTTT.

J is TRBJ2-1 and V is TRBV11-2, with D possibly matching TRBD1 (5 bases). This CDR3 comprises 19 residues. Per the germline V gene, CDR1 is SGHAT and CDR2 is FQNNGV. Trimming stripped 6 bases from V and 8 bases from J, with 32 bases between. CDR3 in DNA: TGTGCCAGCAGACCGAGTTATACCAGCAGGGTTCCCCTCGAGGATGAGCAGTTCTTC. This encodes CASRPSYTSRVPLEDEQFF.

This clone was seen only once. This chain connects TRBV2 to TRBJ1-2; perhaps TRBD1 as D (5 bases). CDR3 length: 12 residues. Germline CDR1 SNHLY, CDR2 FYNNEI. The V and J ends lost 7 bases and 4 bases respectively, with 10 bases between them. CDR3 residues: CASKQDGYGYTF. CDR3 bases: TGTGCCAGCAAACAGGATGGCTATGGCTACACCTTC.

V usage is TRBV18 and J usage is TRBJ1-5; no definite D call. Trimming took off 3 bases at V and 0 bases at J, with 12 bases between the two ends. Germline V CDR1 and CDR2: KGHSH, LQKENI. The CDR3 has 16 residues. The chain's CDR3 is CASSPSTPNSNQPQHF. DNA for the CDR3: TGTGCCAGCTCACCTTCTACGCCGAATAGCAATCAGCCCCAGCATTTT. The variable domain in full, with the rest retrieved from reference TRBV18 and TRBJ1-5, is NAGVMQNPRHLVRRRGQEARLRCSPMKGHSHVYWYRQLPEEGLKFMVYLQKENIIDESGMPKERFSAEFPKEGPSILRIQQVVRGDSAAYFCASSPSTPNSNQPQHFGDGTRLSIL.

The CDR3 sequence is CASSQENPSGVGGLAETQYF. The CDR3, as DNA: TGTGCCAGCAGCCAAGAAAACCCCTCCGGGGTAGGGGGCTTAGCAGAGACCCAGTACTTC. The V gene is TRBV3-1 (or the pseudogene TRBV3-2), the J gene TRBJ2-5, with 7 bases lining up with TRBD1. The CDR3 runs to 20 residues. Germline values: CDR1 LGHDT, CDR2 YNNKEL (reference sequence). V was pared by 0 bases and J by 4 bases, with 20 bases of the junction left unmatched.

The V call is TRBV18, the J call TRBJ1-1; 7 positions match TRBD1. The CDR3 has 13 residues. Trimming cost V 8 bases and J 3 bases; bases outside gene matches: 6. The germline V gene has CDR1 KGHSH and CDR2 LQKENI. The CDR3 DNA reads as TGTGCCAGCGCGACAGGGCTGGACACTGAAGCTTTCTTT. Translating gives CASATGLDTEAFF.

The chain joins TRBV5-1 to TRBJ2-1; TRBD2 is a possible D gene (7 bases). V was trimmed by 7 bases and J by 0 bases, leaving 29 bases between them. Per the germline V gene, CDR1 is SGHRS and CDR2 is YFSETQ. CDR3 size: 20 residues. For the CDR3, the DNA is TGCGCCAGCGGGTCGGGTGGCGCGTCGGGGGGCCTCAGCTCCTACAATGAGCAGTTCTTC. Translating it yields CASGSGGASGGLSSYNEQFF.

The gene calls are TRBV4-3 and TRBJ1-1; D remains unclear. The germline V gene has CDR1 LGHNA and CDR2 YSLEER. This CDR3 is built from 14 residues. V lost 0 bases and J lost 9, with 14 bases in between. CDR3 protein: CASSQDLAAYKAFF. CDR3 nucleotide sequence: TGCGCCAGCAGCCAAGATCTTGCGGCTTATAAAGCTTTCTTT.

The chain is built from TRBV27 and TRBJ2-7, with TRBD1 matching over 9 bases. Germline lookup yields CDR1 MNHEY and CDR2 SMNVEV (reference sequence). CDR3 length equals 13 residues. Trimming removed 5 bases from V and 5 bases from J; junction bases left unmatched: 4. The CDR3, as DNA: TGTGCCAGCAGTGGACAGGGGAGAAACGAGCAGTACTTC. Translating it yields CASSGQGRNEQYF.

The rearrangement joins TRBV18 to TRBJ2-7, with D perhaps TRBD2 (6 bases). Per germline, CDR1 KGHSH and CDR2 LQKENI. Trimming removed 3 bases from V and 1 base from J, with 10 bases in between. The CDR3 is 14 amino acids. The CDR3 nucleotides are TGTGCCAGCTCACCGGGAGGTCAGTCCTACGAGCAGTACTTC. Residues: CASSPGGQSYEQYF.